The clone carrying this T cell receptor beta chain has just a few counts. CDR1 DFQATT and CDR2 SNEGSKA come from the germline V gene (reference sequence). Trimming took off 6 bases at V and 4 bases at J, with 18 bases between the two ends. This CDR3 has 14 amino acids. The sample belongs to a study of blood T cells in healthy people across ages. PCR was performed a second time for roughly 6 to 12 cycles using a sample-barcoded 5' primer and a J-beta primer mix. Per sample, CDR3-containing paired-end reads numbered at least 2.5 million. TCRdb itself ran the 5' RACE reads through MiXCR, one entry per CDR3 protein. The table records just over 800,000 distinct CDR3 sequences, 62% of them present only once.

The clonotype originates from a man aged 30 to 39 in good health. The J gene is TRBJ1-1, the V gene TRBV20-1; D perhaps matches TRBD1 (5 bases). Sequencing was carried out using blood. Written as DNA, the CDR3 is TGCAGTGCCGGGGGTCCGGCAGCTCTCACTGAAGCTTTCTTT. It specifies CSAGGPAALTEAFF.